The next 24 T cell receptor beta chains were all read from a single sample in a study of immune reconstitution after stem cell transplant in scleroderma. In TCRdb, the RT-PCR reads were re-called with MiXCR into one record per CDR3 protein. The sample includes approximately 3,000 distinct CDR3 sequences, just under 9% seen only once; the top ten take about 9.5%. Sampling was done before or after autologous hematopoietic stem cell transplantation (not recorded which). The origin of the receptors is a female donor with systemic sclerosis.

The chain is built from TRBV2 and TRBJ2-7; 12 bases align to TRBD2. The CDR3 loop spans 17 amino acids. The germline gives CDR1 SNHLY, CDR2 FYNNEI. Unmatched junction bases numbered 9, after V lost 6 bases and J lost 0 bases. The CDR3 nucleotides read TGTGCCAGCAGATACAGACTAGCGGGGGAGAGCTCCTACGAGCAGTACTTC. Translating gives CASRYRLAGESSYEQYF.

J is TRBJ2-7 and V is TRBV5-1; 10 positions match TRBD1. Germline CDR1 SGHRS, CDR2 YFSETQ. V lost 1 base and J lost 2; bases outside the gene matches: 6. The CDR3 spans 16 residues. The CDR3 DNA reads TGCGCCAGCAGCTTGTCGGCCGGGACAGGGGCCTACGAGCAGTACTTC. It specifies CASSLSAGTGAYEQYF.

Relative to its sample, this clonotype is medium-sized. Here the CDR3 DNA reads TGTGCCACCAGCAGAGAATGGGATCCCCTGAACACTGAAGCTTTCTTT. Translated: CATSREWDPLNTEAFF. The chain combines TRBV15 with TRBJ1-1; D remains unclear. Germline V gives CDR1 LNHNV, CDR2 YYDKDF (reference sequence). V gave up 0 bases and J gave up 0 bases, with 11 bases separating them. There are 16 residues in the CDR3.

This clonotype is medium-sized. The genes are TRBV20-1 and TRBJ1-5; 10 bases agree with TRBD1. Unmatched junction bases numbered 2, after V lost 2 bases and J lost 4 bases. The CDR3 totals 14 residues. Per germline, CDR1 DFQATT and CDR2 SNEGSKA (reference sequence). CDR3 nucleotide sequence: TGCAGTGCTAGATTGGACAGGGGGAATCAGCCCCAGCATTTT. Its translation is CSARLDRGNQPQHF.

By sample fraction, this clonotype is large. J is TRBJ1-5 and V is TRBV4-2; the D gene is possibly TRBD1 (5 bases). Germline CDR1 LGHNA, CDR2 YNFKEQ. With 1 base removed from V and 7 bases from J, the gap between germline ends came to 14 bases. CDR3 length: 15 amino acids. The CDR3 nucleotides are TGTGCCAGCAGCCAAGCGGGGGACCGGCGCCAGCCCCAGCATTTT. This encodes CASSQAGDRRQPQHF.

This clonotype was seen a few times. The chain has TRBV3-1 and TRBJ2-7, with 11 bases matching TRBD1. Germline V CDR1 and CDR2: LGHDT, YNNKEL (reference sequence). The CDR3 is 14 amino acids. V lost 3 bases to trimming and J lost 6 bases; unmatched junction nucleotides: 4. The CDR3 loop is CASSQRTGGGEQYF. The DNA of the CDR3 is TGTGCCAGCAGCCAGAGGACAGGGGGCGGCGAGCAGTACTTC.

The chain recombines TRBV5-6 with TRBJ2-7; weak D call: TRBD2 (5 bases). The V gene lost 5 bases and the J gene lost 2 bases, with 14 bases spanning the gap. Germline CDR1 is SGHDT and CDR2 is YYEEEE. This CDR3 comprises 14 residues. The CDR3 spells CASSRGRSTYEQYF. In nucleotides, the CDR3 is TGTGCCAGCAGTCGGGGAAGGAGTACCTACGAGCAGTACTTC.

By proportion, this clonotype is medium-sized. V and J are TRBV7-6 and TRBJ1-5, with 8 bases lining up with TRBD1. The CDR3 extends over 19 amino acids. V was clipped by 5 bases and J by 0 bases; unmatched bases: 15. Germline V gene sequence: CDR1 SGHVS, CDR2 FNYEAQ. The DNA of the CDR3 is TGTGCCAGCAGCCCAGCCGTAGGCGGGACAGGCTATAGCAATCAGCCCCAGCATTTT. This translates into CASSPAVGGTGYSNQPQHF.

Relative to its sample, this clonotype is medium-sized. The V call is TRBV2, the J call TRBJ2-5; 9 positions agree with TRBD1. CDR1 SNHLY and CDR2 FYNNEI come from the germline V gene. CDR3 length equals 15 residues. With 6 bases clipped from V and 4 bases from J, the junction kept 9 bases outside the gene matches. The chain's CDR3 is CASRPDRGKGETQYF. DNA of the CDR3: TGTGCCAGCAGACCGGACAGGGGAAAAGGAGAGACCCAGTACTTC.

By sample fraction, this clonotype is medium-sized. The chain carries TRBV29-1 and TRBJ1-5; D unclear. This CDR3 is built from 13 residues. The V gene's germline CDR1 is SQVTM and CDR2 ANQGSEA. V was clipped by 3 bases and J by 11 bases, with 17 bases between them. CDR3 residues: CSVEGSLGGAQHF. The CDR3 DNA reads TGCAGCGTTGAGGGCAGCCTGGGTGGAGCCCAGCATTTT.

This clonotype has only one observation. The V call is TRBV6-2 or TRBV6-3, the J call TRBJ2-1; 7 nucleotides agree with TRBD2. V trimming: 6 bases; J trimming: 5 bases; junction bases outside the gene matches: 7. This CDR3 region has 14 residues. CDR1 and CDR2 (germline): MNHEY, SVGEGT. This CDR3 reads CASSSEGGHNEQFF. In DNA form, the CDR3 reads TGTGCCAGCAGCTCCGAGGGAGGGCACAATGAGCAGTTCTTC.

Within the sample, this clonotype is medium-sized. The V and J genes are TRBV20-1 and TRBJ2-4; 7 bases agree with TRBD1. CDR1 is DFQATT and CDR2 is SNEGSKA in the germline V gene (reference sequence). Trimming cost V 7 bases and J 13 bases; bases outside gene matches: 13. The CDR3 length is 12 residues. In DNA form, the CDR3 reads TGCAGTGTCTCGCGACAGGGACGGAACCAGTACTTC. Its protein is CSVSRQGRNQYF.

In the case of this clonotype: A much larger clone lies one base from this, so it may be a read error. This sequence joins TRBV6-1 and TRBJ2-3; no definite D call. The germline V gene has CDR1 MNHNS and CDR2 SASEGT. CDR3 length equals 14 residues. V was clipped by 0 bases and J by 2 bases, with 6 bases between them. CDR3 loop: CASSEASTTDTQYF. The CDR3 DNA reads as TGTGCCAGCAGTGAAGCCAGTACCACAGATACGCAGTATTTT.

Within the sample, this clonotype is medium-sized (0.01 to 0.1%). The gene calls are TRBV4-1 and TRBJ1-2, with D perhaps TRBD1 (6 bases). The ends were cut back, 2 bases at V and 8 bases at J, with 9 bases in the middle. CDR3 length: 12 amino acids. Germline loops: CDR1 MGHRA, CDR2 YSYEKL. CDR3 residues: CASSQQGGGYTF. The CDR3 DNA follows: TGCGCCAGCAGCCAACAAGGGGGGGGCTACACCTTC.

This clonotype is deemed medium-sized (0.01 to 0.1%). J is TRBJ2-1 and V is TRBV9; 9 bases are a match to TRBD1. Germline trimming cut 4 bases from V and 2 bases from J; bases unmatched to any gene: 7. Germline V CDR1 and CDR2: SGDLS, YYNGEE. The CDR3 consists of 16 residues. CDR3 DNA sequence: TGTGCCAGCAGCCCTTTCGGACAGGGGCCCTACAATGAGCAGTTCTTC. This gives the protein CASSPFGQGPYNEQFF. Full variable domain (outside the CDR3, taken from reference TRBV9 and TRBJ2-1): DSGVTQTPKHLITATGQRVTLRCSPRSGDLSVYWYQQSLDQGLQFLIQYYNGEERAKGNILERFSAQQFPDLHSELNLSSLELGDSALYFCASSPFGQGPYNEQFFGPGTRLTVL.

This clonotype is medium-sized. The chain employs TRBV20-1 and TRBJ2-3, with TRBD2 matching over 9 bases. CDR3 length: 18 amino acids. Per the germline V gene, CDR1 is DFQATT and CDR2 is SNEGSKA (reference sequence). The ends lost 5 bases at V and 1 base at J; junction bases unmatched: 16. The DNA for the CDR3 is TGCAGTGCTCCCCTGGGGAGCGGGGGGAAACTAGGCACAGATACGCAGTATTTT. It is translated as CSAPLGSGGKLGTDTQYF.

The chain links TRBV29-1 to TRBJ1-5; possibly TRBD1 for D (5 bases). The germline CDR1 and CDR2 sequences are SQVTM and ANQGSEA. Trimming took 5 bases from V and 2 from J, leaving 13 bases between them. This CDR3 comprises 14 residues. CDR3 region: CSVNQGSGNQPQHF. The CDR3 DNA sequence: TGCAGCGTTAACCAGGGTTCCGGCAATCAGCCCCAGCATTTT.

By share, this clonotype counts as medium-sized (0.01 to 0.1%). As DNA, the CDR3 is TGCAGTGCTAGAGATCCCTCGAAACAATATGGGACCCAGTACTTC. Amino acid sequence: CSARDPSKQYGTQYF. The chain uses TRBV20-1 and TRBJ2-5; no clear D. The CDR3 covers 15 residues. The germline V and J ends were trimmed by 0 bases and 7 bases, with 18 bases remaining between them. Germline V lookup: CDR1 DFQATT, CDR2 SNEGSKA (reference sequence).

The V call is TRBV7-2, the J call TRBJ2-3, with a weak D call TRBD2 (5 bases). Trimming cost V 3 bases and J 10 bases, with 20 bases left between them. The germline CDR1 and CDR2 sequences are SGHTA and FQGNSA. The CDR3 contains 15 residues. CDR3 amino acids: CASSFPSSGPGAQYF. The CDR3 DNA reads TGTGCCAGCAGCTTTCCCAGCTCAGGCCCCGGGGCGCAGTATTTT.

This clonotype was seen more than once but under ten times. This sequence joins TRBV5-1 and TRBJ1-1, with D perhaps TRBD1 (6 bases). The CDR3 spans 13 residues. The germline V gene encodes CDR1 SGHRS and CDR2 YFSETQ. Trimming removed 5 bases at V and 1 base at J, with 9 bases between. Written as DNA, the CDR3 is TGCGCCAGCAGTTTGACAGGGAACACTGAAGCTTTCTTT. It encodes CASSLTGNTEAFF.

The rearrangement links TRBV2 to TRBJ1-2, with a possible D match to TRBD1 (6 bases). Germline loops: CDR1 SNHLY, CDR2 FYNNEI. The CDR3 has 16 residues. V shed 0 bases and J shed 4 bases, with 15 bases lying between them. The CDR3, as DNA: TGTGCCAGCAGTGAAGCGCTGGGGGGGCAGGGCTATGGCTACACCTTC. It translates to CASSEALGGQGYGYTF. The variable domain in full, completed from reference TRBV2 and TRBJ1-2, reads EPEVTQTPSHQVTQMGQEVILRCVPISNHLYFYWYRQILGQKVEFLVSFYNNEISEKSEIFDDQFSVERPDGSNFTLKIRSTKLEDSAMYFCASSEALGGQGYGYTFGSGTRLTVV.

This clonotype was observed a few times. V usage is TRBV12-3 or TRBV12-4 and J usage is TRBJ1-2, with 9 bases fitting TRBD1. V shed 5 bases and J 6 bases; nucleotides not matched to a gene: 10. This CDR3 has 15 amino acids. The CDR3 loop reads CASSPSGQGRHGYTF. The DNA for the CDR3 is TGTGCCAGCAGTCCCTCAGGACAGGGGAGGCATGGCTACACCTTC.

This clonotype counts as medium-sized (0.01 to 0.1%). CDR3 amino acids: CASSQPDSSYNSPLHF. The CDR3 nucleotides read TGCGCCAGCAGCCAACCCGACAGCTCCTATAATTCACCCCTCCACTTT. The gene calls are TRBV4-1 and TRBJ1-6; D is perhaps TRBD1 (5 bases). The germline gives CDR1 MGHRA, CDR2 YSYEKL. Trimming stripped 2 bases from V and 0 bases from J, with 8 bases between. This CDR3 is 16 amino acids long.

In the case of this clonotype: Being one base from a much bigger clone, this may be a read error. The rearrangement links TRBV6-6 to TRBJ2-3; a weak D match, TRBD2 (6 bases). From germline, CDR1 is MNHNY and CDR2 SVGAGI (reference sequence). The CDR3 contains 13 residues. CDR3 nucleotide sequence: TGTGTCAGCAAGGCGAGGGAGGCAGATACGCAGTATTTT. Its protein is CVSKAREADTQYF.